What follows describes a single TCR beta chain. Its antigen is not known. The CDR3 covers 16 residues. The sample is drawn from a study of shared clonotypes between healthy human individuals. Overall study context: With ages of 18 to 49, the donors were a couple of women and a few men. Points from the study as a whole: Limited genetic and exposure-history diversity came from having few donors. Some clonotypes were shared by all four sorted-subset donors, while others were not shared. The non-shared ones had lower generation probabilities than the shared ones.

Genomic DNA per cell subset filled all wells of several immunoSEQ plates. The table came from immunoSEQ multiplex PCR; TCRdb's copy has only in-frame clones and leaves some out. The sample has roughly 1.5 million clones, around 98% seen once; the top ten hold less than 0.55%. Sequencing was done on a sample of naive CD4+ T cells sorted from blood. This sample's subset: CD45RA+ positively selected. This TCR came from a man aged 25-40 years in good health. The chain employs TRBV1 and TRBJ2-1; the DNA was not compared with TRBD2, the D call given in the table. TRBV1 counts as a pseudogene. In nucleotides, the CDR3 is TGCACCAGCAGCCTACACGGGACTAGCTCCTACAATGAGCAGTTCTTC. Encoded protein: CTSSLHGTSSYNEQFF.